This is a list of T cell receptor beta chains from one sample in a study of OX40 agonist ivuxolimab in advanced cancers. Method: immunoSEQ multiplex PCR; TCRdb's copy keeps in-frame clones and lacks some. The data contain approximately 60,000 clones, approximately 87% of them seen just once; the ten biggest clones take up 5% to 6%. The sequences come from CD4+ or CD8+ T cells sorted from blood, collected in a trial of the OX40 agonist ivuxolimab. These receptors were obtained from an adult with an advanced solid tumor such as melanoma, head and neck, liver or kidney cancer. The CDR3 runs from the conserved cysteine through the conserved F or W. Each record gives: D gene, V gene, J gene, clone size, CDR3 protein, CDR3 DNA. The D gene is left open where the match is weak. Clone size, where shown, is once, few, many, or a class for clones that have expanded.

D gene: TRBD1
V gene: TRBV30
J gene: TRBJ2-6
clone size: NA
CDR3 protein: CAWSIDRVRSGANVLTF
CDR3 DNA: TGTGCCTGGAGTATCGACAGGGTTCGCTCTGGGGCCAACGTCCTGACTTTC

D gene: NA
V gene: TRBV19
J gene: TRBJ2-3
clone size: NA
CDR3 protein: CASSRTNPSTDTQYF
CDR3 DNA: TGTGCCAGTAGTCGGACAAATCCTAGCACAGATACGCAGTATTTT

D gene: NA
V gene: TRBV4-1
J gene: TRBJ1-3
clone size: once
CDR3 protein: CASSHPGASGNTIYF
CDR3 DNA: TGCGCCAGCAGCCACCCGGGCGCCTCTGGAAACACCATATATTTT

D gene: TRBD2
V gene: TRBV7-8
J gene: TRBJ2-7
clone size: NA
CDR3 protein: CASSGLAGQREQYF
CDR3 DNA: TGTGCCAGCAGCGGACTAGCGGGACAGCGGGAGCAGTACTTC

D gene: NA
V gene: TRBV5-1
J gene: TRBJ1-6
clone size: NA
CDR3 protein: CASSRTPENSPLHF
CDR3 DNA: TGCGCCAGCTCACGGACCCCTGAGAATTCACCCCTCCATTTT

D gene: TRBD1
V gene: TRBV6-1
J gene: TRBJ1-2
clone size: NA
CDR3 protein: CASSLGQGSDYGYTF
CDR3 DNA: TGTGCCAGCAGTCTCGGACAGGGATCGGACTATGGCTACACCTTC

D gene: TRBD2
V gene: TRBV5-4
J gene: TRBJ2-1
clone size: NA
CDR3 protein: CASSYDRALTGTSGDNEQFF
CDR3 DNA: TGTGCCAGCAGCTACGATCGGGCACTCACAGGGACTAGCGGGGACAATGAGCAGTTCTTC

D gene: NA
V gene: TRBV21-1
J gene: TRBJ1-2
clone size: NA
CDR3 protein: CASSFGRDGYTF
CDR3 DNA: TGTGCCAGCAGCTTCGGGCGGGATGGCTACACCTTC

D gene: NA
V gene: TRBV27
J gene: TRBJ1-4
clone size: few
CDR3 protein: CASSLYGGNEKLFF
CDR3 DNA: TGTGCCAGCAGTTTATACGGGGGTAATGAAAAACTGTTTTTT

D gene: NA
V gene: TRBV4-3
J gene: TRBJ2-1
clone size: NA
CDR3 protein: CASSQGIGVPEQFF
CDR3 DNA: TGCGCCAGCAGCCAAGGGATTGGGGTGCCTGAGCAGTTCTTC

D gene: NA
V gene: TRBV10-2
J gene: TRBJ2-7
clone size: NA
CDR3 protein: CATTSMRYEQYF
CDR3 DNA: TGCGCCACCACCTCCATGAGGTACGAGCAGTACTTC

D gene: NA
V gene: TRBV6-6
J gene: TRBJ2-1
clone size: NA
CDR3 protein: CASSYLEGSYNEQFF
CDR3 DNA: TGTGCCAGCAGTTACTTGGAGGGTTCCTACAATGAGCAGTTCTTC

D gene: NA
V gene: TRBV15
J gene: TRBJ1-1
clone size: NA
CDR3 protein: CATSKGSANEAFF
CDR3 DNA: TGTGCCACCTCCAAAGGATCGGCGAATGAAGCTTTCTTT

D gene: TRBD2
V gene: TRBV5-8
J gene: TRBJ2-1
clone size: NA
CDR3 protein: CASSLGLAGASNEQFF
CDR3 DNA: TGTGCCAGCAGCTTGGGCCTAGCGGGAGCTAGCAATGAGCAGTTCTTC

D gene: NA
V gene: TRBV5-4
J gene: TRBJ2-3
clone size: NA
CDR3 protein: CVSSLGRSTDTQYF
CDR3 DNA: TGTGTCAGCAGCTTAGGCAGGTCCACAGATACGCAGTATTTT

D gene: NA
V gene: TRBV10-3
J gene: TRBJ1-3
clone size: NA
CDR3 protein: CAISGGGTRSGNTIYF
CDR3 DNA: TGTGCCATCAGTGGGGGCGGGACCAGATCTGGAAACACCATATATTTT

D gene: NA
V gene: TRBV14
J gene: TRBJ2-7
clone size: NA
CDR3 protein: CASSQDHGYEQYF
CDR3 DNA: TGTGCCAGCAGCCAAGATCATGGATACGAGCAGTACTTC

D gene: NA
V gene: TRBV27
J gene: TRBJ2-3
clone size: few
CDR3 protein: CASSSVGDTQYF
CDR3 DNA: TGTGCCAGCAGTTCAGTGGGAGATACGCAGTATTTT

D gene: NA
V gene: TRBV27
J gene: TRBJ2-7
clone size: NA
CDR3 protein: CASSSQEGHRSYEQYF
CDR3 DNA: TGTGCCAGCAGTTCCCAGGAGGGACATCGGTCCTACGAGCAGTACTTC

D gene: NA
V gene: TRBV9
J gene: TRBJ1-4
clone size: NA
CDR3 protein: CASSVHSIGEKLFF
CDR3 DNA: TGTGCCAGCAGCGTTCACAGCATAGGGGAAAAACTGTTTTTT

D gene: NA
V gene: TRBV30
J gene: TRBJ1-1
clone size: NA
CDR3 protein: CAGLPHQLNTEAFF
CDR3 DNA: TGTGCCGGCCTCCCCCACCAATTGAACACTGAAGCTTTCTTT

D gene: TRBD1
V gene: TRBV6-4
J gene: TRBJ1-1
clone size: NA
CDR3 protein: CASTWTGGLTEAFF
CDR3 DNA: TGTGCCAGCACATGGACAGGGGGCCTCACTGAAGCTTTCTTT

D gene: NA
V gene: TRBV10-2
J gene: TRBJ2-3
clone size: NA
CDR3 protein: CASSEWADTQYF
CDR3 DNA: TGCGCCAGCAGTGAGTGGGCAGATACGCAGTATTTT

D gene: NA
V gene: TRBV28
J gene: TRBJ1-6
clone size: NA
CDR3 protein: CASSASNSPLHF
CDR3 DNA: TGTGCCAGCAGCGCCAGTAATTCACCCCTCCACTTT

D gene: TRBD1
V gene: TRBV2
J gene: TRBJ2-7
clone size: NA
CDR3 protein: CASRGSRDRSSYEQYF
CDR3 DNA: TGTGCCAGCAGGGGGAGCCGGGACAGAAGCTCCTACGAGCAGTACTTC

D gene: TRBD1
V gene: TRBV4-3
J gene: TRBJ2-2
clone size: NA
CDR3 protein: CASSQEPRGLGTGELFF
CDR3 DNA: TGCGCCAGCAGCCAAGAGCCCAGGGGGCTTGGTACCGGGGAGCTGTTTTTT

D gene: NA
V gene: TRBV30
J gene: TRBJ1-2
clone size: NA
CDR3 protein: CAWSVERGYTF
CDR3 DNA: TGTGCCTGGAGTGTTGAACGTGGCTACACCTTC

D gene: TRBD2
V gene: TRBV7-3
J gene: TRBJ2-5
clone size: NA
CDR3 protein: CASSWSSGVQETQYF
CDR3 DNA: TGTGCCAGCAGCTGGAGTAGCGGGGTCCAAGAGACCCAGTACTTC

D gene: TRBD1
V gene: TRBV5-1
J gene: TRBJ1-6
clone size: NA
CDR3 protein: CASSLAGQGNSPLHF
CDR3 DNA: TGCGCCAGCAGCTTGGCGGGACAGGGGAATTCACCCCTCCACTTT

D gene: NA
V gene: TRBV7-2
J gene: TRBJ2-5
clone size: NA
CDR3 protein: CASSWRGQGRETQYF
CDR3 DNA: TGTGCCAGCAGCTGGAGGGGCCAGGGTCGGGAGACCCAGTACTTC

D gene: NA
V gene: TRBV19
J gene: TRBJ1-2
clone size: few
CDR3 protein: CASSSWQGVSGYTF
CDR3 DNA: TGTGCCAGTAGTAGTTGGCAGGGAGTCTCTGGCTACACCTTC

D gene: NA
V gene: TRBV10-3
J gene: TRBJ1-5
clone size: NA
CDR3 protein: CAIRGSLYSNQPQHF
CDR3 DNA: TGTGCCATCAGGGGGAGTCTTTATAGCAATCAGCCCCAGCATTTT

D gene: NA
V gene: TRBV7-9
J gene: TRBJ1-1
clone size: NA
CDR3 protein: CASSFETGMGTEAFF
CDR3 DNA: TGTGCCAGCAGCTTCGAAACAGGGATGGGCACTGAAGCTTTCTTT

D gene: NA
V gene: TRBV9
J gene: TRBJ2-2
clone size: NA
CDR3 protein: CASSAVSSANTGELFF
CDR3 DNA: TGTGCCAGCAGCGCAGTGTCGTCCGCGAACACCGGGGAGCTGTTTTTT

D gene: NA
V gene: TRBV30
J gene: TRBJ1-1
clone size: few
CDR3 protein: CAWSVLGEAFF
CDR3 DNA: TGTGCCTGGAGTGTACTGGGTGAAGCTTTCTTT

D gene: NA
V gene: TRBV4-3
J gene: TRBJ2-5
clone size: NA
CDR3 protein: CASSGRLRAGETQYF
CDR3 DNA: TGCGCCAGCAGCGGCCGGTTGAGAGCCGGAGAGACCCAGTACTTC

D gene: TRBD2
V gene: TRBV30
J gene: TRBJ2-7
clone size: NA
CDR3 protein: CAWSTVSGGPYEQYF
CDR3 DNA: TGTGCCTGGAGTACGGTTAGCGGGGGCCCTTACGAGCAGTACTTC

D gene: NA
V gene: TRBV7-9
J gene: TRBJ1-4
clone size: NA
CDR3 protein: CASSSDRVGEKLFF
CDR3 DNA: TGTGCCAGCAGCTCGGACAGAGTAGGTGAAAAACTGTTTTTT

D gene: NA
V gene: TRBV29-1
J gene: TRBJ2-7
clone size: few
CDR3 protein: CSVGKEGGAYEQYF
CDR3 DNA: TGCAGCGTTGGTAAGGAGGGTGGCGCCTACGAGCAGTACTTC

D gene: NA
V gene: TRBV2
J gene: TRBJ2-3
clone size: NA
CDR3 protein: CASIWGRSEDTQYF
CDR3 DNA: TGTGCCAGCATTTGGGGAAGGTCCGAAGATACGCAGTATTTT

D gene: NA
V gene: TRBV18
J gene: TRBJ2-2
clone size: NA
CDR3 protein: CASSPRDNANTGELFF
CDR3 DNA: TGTGCCAGCTCACCACGGGACAACGCGAACACCGGGGAGCTGTTTTTT

D gene: TRBD2
V gene: TRBV19
J gene: TRBJ2-1
clone size: NA
CDR3 protein: CASSWGRVAGNEQFF
CDR3 DNA: TGTGCCAGTAGTTGGGGGAGGGTAGCTGGCAATGAGCAGTTCTTC

D gene: TRBD1
V gene: TRBV18
J gene: TRBJ1-1
clone size: NA
CDR3 protein: CASSPPGQGERAAFF
CDR3 DNA: TGTGCCAGCTCACCACCGGGACAGGGCGAACGGGCAGCTTTCTTT

D gene: NA
V gene: TRBV28
J gene: TRBJ1-3
clone size: NA
CDR3 protein: CASSLLSGNTIYF
CDR3 DNA: TGTGCCAGCAGTTTATTATCGGGAAACACCATATATTTT

D gene: TRBD1
V gene: TRBV2
J gene: TRBJ1-5
clone size: NA
CDR3 protein: CASMGGTGMSQPQHF
CDR3 DNA: TGTGCCAGCATGGGGGGGACAGGGATGTCTCAGCCCCAGCATTTT

D gene: TRBD2
V gene: TRBV4-1
J gene: TRBJ2-7
clone size: once
CDR3 protein: CASSREGGRAGEQYF
CDR3 DNA: TGCGCCAGCAGCCGGGAAGGCGGGAGGGCCGGAGAGCAGTACTTC

D gene: NA
V gene: TRBV29-1
J gene: TRBJ1-5
clone size: NA
CDR3 protein: CSVAEGAQPQHF
CDR3 DNA: TGCAGCGTCGCAGAAGGGGCTCAGCCCCAGCATTTT

D gene: NA
V gene: TRBV28
J gene: TRBJ2-6
clone size: once
CDR3 protein: CASSLFGANVLTF
CDR3 DNA: TGTGCCAGCAGTTTATTTGGGGCCAACGTCCTGACTTTC

D gene: TRBD1
V gene: TRBV18
J gene: TRBJ1-5
clone size: NA
CDR3 protein: CASSPGQGASQPQHF
CDR3 DNA: TGTGCCAGCTCTCCGGGACAGGGGGCTTCTCAGCCCCAGCATTTT

D gene: TRBD1
V gene: TRBV2
J gene: TRBJ2-3
clone size: few
CDR3 protein: CATEAGGPTDTQYF
CDR3 DNA: TGTGCCACCGAGGCAGGGGGCCCCACAGATACGCAGTATTTT

D gene: TRBD2
V gene: TRBV20-1
J gene: TRBJ2-3
clone size: NA
CDR3 protein: CSARTSAQYF
CDR3 DNA: TGCAGTGCTAGAACTAGCGCGCAGTATTTT

D gene: NA
V gene: TRBV6-1
J gene: TRBJ1-5
clone size: few
CDR3 protein: CASSALSSQPQHF
CDR3 DNA: TGTGCCAGCAGTGCCCTATCATCTCAGCCCCAGCATTTT